The rows below give T cell receptor beta chains drawn from one sample of a study of T-cell reconstitution after alpha-beta-depleted transplantation in children. Using its own MiXCR run on the PCR reads, TCRdb lists one record per CDR3 protein. The repertoire consists of hundreds of thousands of distinct CDR3 sequences, with roughly 33% occurring once and the leading ten covering 2% to 2.5%. The sequencing used PBMCs from the stem cell graft donor, collected from the stem cell graft. The source of these receptors is a human donor who donated a stem cell graft to a child with aplastic anemia. Each CDR3 is given without its conserved first and last residue.

ASSLERGSNYGYT,TRBJ1-2,13,TRBV7-2
SAGTGDNEQF,TRBJ2-1,10,TRBV20-1
ASSLVVGLGYNEQF,TRBJ2-1,14,TRBV27
AWSSGTGYYEQY,TRBJ2-7,12,TRBV30
ASSQGPANTGELF,TRBJ2-2,13,TRBV7-2
SARVWAQGVGTGELF,TRBJ2-2,15,TRBV20-1
ASSLRQGANNEQF,TRBJ2-1,13,TRBV5-4
ASSPAGAAYNEQF,TRBJ2-1,13,TRBV7-9
ASSHPRGGTDTQY,TRBJ2-3,13,TRBV27
SVEDLGTGDYGYT,TRBJ1-2,13,TRBV29-1
ASSFGQVGNQPQH,TRBJ1-5,13,TRBV7-9
SGQMLPTGYT,TRBJ1-2,10,TRBV20-1
ASRPREREALTDTQY,TRBJ2-3,15,TRBV12-3/TRBV12-4
ASSLGGARSGNTIY,TRBJ1-3,14,TRBV7-2
ASSQAASGSPGY,TRBJ2-4,12,TRBV4-3
ASSQDAVSNNEQF,TRBJ2-1,13,TRBV4-3
ASSFYRDDQETQY,TRBJ2-5,13,TRBV12-3/TRBV12-4
SAKMTGTEQY,TRBJ2-7,10,TRBV29-1
ASSPVGEEQF,TRBJ2-1,10,TRBV4-2
ASRRRSGASTDTQY,TRBJ2-3,14,TRBV7-2
ASSSSEKGRVTEAF,TRBJ1-1,14,TRBV7-3
ASTEGGLGSPLH,TRBJ1-6,12,TRBV5-4
ASSSGTSEADTQY,TRBJ2-3,13,TRBV5-4
ASRLDRGLCSGNTIY,TRBJ1-3,15,TRBV10-1
ASSLEGSAEAF,TRBJ1-1,11,TRBV11-3
SADSGPRSYEQY,TRBJ2-7,12,TRBV20-1
ASSVMAGNGYT,TRBJ1-2,11,TRBV9
ASSQVLVNYNQPQH,TRBJ1-5,14,TRBV4-1
ASRDREHSPLH,TRBJ1-6,11,TRBV28
ASSPDWGEKLF,TRBJ1-4,11,TRBV7-2
SVGRTGPNTEAF,TRBJ1-1,12,TRBV29-1
ASSLGDGATNEKLF,TRBJ1-4,14,TRBV5-1
SVKTGGGTEAF,TRBJ1-1,11,TRBV29-1
ASSLVAGTNTGELF,TRBJ2-2,14,TRBV7-2
ASSLDGSYGYT,TRBJ1-2,11,TRBV19
ASSPLSGIRSYEQF,TRBJ2-1,14,TRBV11-2
ASSLWGQGPDTQY,TRBJ2-3,13,TRBV5-1
AISEGVGSGRKNEQF,TRBJ2-1,15,TRBV10-3
ASSIIKGVARNTEAF,TRBJ1-1,15,TRBV19
ASHRQGSEQY,TRBJ2-7,10,TRBV6-6
ASRHNTEAF,TRBJ1-1,9,TRBV27
ASSYPSTGNTEAF,TRBJ1-1,13,TRBV6-5